Given below is one T cell receptor (beta chain) in context. This clonotype was detected a few times. It lacks a known antigen. No much larger clone exists at a distance of one base, and base qualities are not known. The data derive from a study of T cells after yellow fever vaccination (dated by TCRdb to between 2018 and 2021). At the level of the whole study: Libraries from fractions with low cell numbers were prepared with the SMART-Seq v4 Ultra Low Input RNA kit. To track T-cell clones before and after primary and booster YFV17D yellow fever vaccination, bulk TCR alpha and beta repertoires were sequenced longitudinally. Blood was drawn at multiple timepoints before and after primary and secondary immunization, with bulk PBMC replicates and cell subsets isolated. The cohort comprised two healthy male donors, one aged 18 to 30 and one aged 30 to 40 years. Study-wide findings and limitations: After the booster, most of the clones that had expanded following primary vaccination were detected again (roughly 96% of CD4 and 85% to 90% of CD8), which suggests that memory was broadly maintained. Computational filtering was needed because FACS-sorted repertoires could contain abundant contaminating clonotypes from the bulk population. A small fraction of clonotypes appeared in both the CD4 and CD8 compartments, likely as a result of convergent recombination. Compared with the primary T-cell response, the secondary T-cell response was weaker but faster, peaking on day 5 rather than day 15. Because the study included only a couple of donors, the extent to which the findings can be generalized is limited.

TCR cDNA was synthesized by 5'RACE template switching, through which a universal primer site and unique molecular identifiers were introduced. Priming for cDNA synthesis came from both the TCR alpha and TCR beta constant segments. Library amplification used two PCR steps, and the second PCR step added sample barcodes and sequencing adapters. Libraries were sequenced on Illumina HiSeq 2500 (2x100 bp) or NovaSeq (2x150 bp). For the original study's pipeline: Demultiplexing of reads and collapsing into UMI consensus sequences were performed with MIGEC, and V(D)J alignment was carried out with MiXCR. Clonotypes responding to the vaccine were identified with edgeR on replicate PBMC samples, with the criteria of FDR below 0.01 and a log2 fold change above 5 up to day 15. Each bulk clonotype was labeled CD4 or CD8 based on which sequenced repertoire, CD4 or CD8, contained the clonotype at higher abundance. The raw public data were reprocessed by TCRdb itself: fastp quality trimming at Q25, MiXCR clonotype calling, in-frame beta chains only. A single entry per CDR3 protein holds the most common genes and DNA from its merged rows. The V and J calls were not made by the authors but by TCRdb's processing. The sample includes hundreds of thousands of distinct CDR3 sequences, with approximately 15% observed a single time. In total, the top ten clones hold over 13% of the sample.

The treatment or condition tag for this specimen amounts to: live attenuated yellow fever vaccine strain. At each blood-draw timepoint, two biological replicates of bulk PBMCs were obtained. PBMCs were isolated from peripheral blood using a standard Ficoll-Paque protocol. RNA was extracted with TriZol from bulk PBMCs, CD4 and CD8 fractions, and dextramer-positive and dextramer-negative fractions. The clonotype was recovered from a man aged 30 to 45 who received the YFV17D yellow fever vaccine. Source: PBMCs, taken on the day of the yellow fever booster vaccination.

DNA sequence: TGCGCCAGCAGACCGGGACAGGGGAGCTCCTACGAGCAGTACTTC. This encodes CASRPGQGSSYEQYF. The chain is assembled from TRBV5-1 and TRBJ2-7, and 10 bases in between align with TRBD1. The CDR3, from cysteine to phenylalanine, totals 15 residues. The entry retains the CDR3 DNA only, 45 bases that are in frame from base 1. The V end gives up 5 bases and the J end 0 bases, leaving 5 bases in the junction not matched to a gene. Via the germline V gene, CDR1 is SGHRS and CDR2 YFSETQ.